The 9 T cell receptor beta chains below all came from one sample that was sequenced in a study of identical twins. TCRdb analysed the 5' RACE reads with MiXCR anew, one entry per CDR3 protein. The table includes about 300,000 distinct CDR3 sequences, approximately 13% detected once. The sample also formed part of further work on yellow fever vaccine responses in identical twins.

Sequencing was performed on CD8+ T cells sorted from blood. These receptors were taken from a woman younger than 30 in good health.

The V gene is TRBV12-3 or TRBV12-4, the J gene TRBJ2-1; D not certain. This CDR3 has 13 residues. The V gene lost 3 bases and the J gene lost 11 bases, with 14 bases spanning the gap. CDR3 protein: CASSFGLEVQQFF. CDR3 coding DNA: TGTGCCAGCAGTTTTGGTCTCGAGGTGCAGCAGTTCTTC.

This clonotype was counted a few times. The rearrangement joins TRBV4-2 to TRBJ1-4; unclear D gene. The germline V and J ends were trimmed by 0 bases and 3 bases, with 8 bases remaining between them. The CDR3 consists of 15 residues. In germline, CDR1 is LGHNA, CDR2 YNFKEQ. The CDR3 DNA reads TGTGCCAGCAGCCAAGATGAGGGATCTAATGAAAAACTGTTTTTT. It yields the protein CASSQDEGSNEKLFF.

The rearrangement joins TRBV6-2 or TRBV6-3 to TRBJ2-5; 8 bases are shared with TRBD1. This CDR3 is built from 14 residues. The trim removed 2 bases at V and 4 bases at J, leaving 3 bases unmatched. Per germline, CDR1 MNHEY and CDR2 SVGEGT. DNA of the CDR3: TGTGCCAGCAGTTACCTCGGACAGGGAGAGACCCAGTACTTC. It translates to CASSYLGQGETQYF.

This clonotype was seen more than once but under ten times. This chain joins TRBV15 and TRBJ1-6; 7 nucleotides line up with TRBD1. V gave up 2 bases and J gave up 6 bases; unmatched junction bases: 4. Per germline, CDR1 LNHNV and CDR2 YYDKDF (reference sequence). This CDR3 region has 15 residues. The CDR3 nucleotides read TGTGCCACCAGCAGACTGGGACAGCTTAATTCACCCCTCCACTTT. Translating it yields CATSRLGQLNSPLHF.

At least ten counts were recorded for this clonotype. J is TRBJ2-3 and V is TRBV27; the D is unclear. Trimming took 10 bases from V and 3 from J, leaving 17 bases between them. CDR1 and CDR2 (germline): MNHEY, SMNVEV (reference sequence). The CDR3 totals 14 residues. CDR3 in amino acids: CAIGLSSSTDTQYF. CDR3 DNA: TGTGCCATCGGCCTGAGTTCCTCGACAGATACGCAGTATTTT.

The chain employs TRBV18 and TRBJ1-5, with D tentatively TRBD1 (5 bases). From germline, CDR1 is KGHSH and CDR2 LQKENI. The CDR3 has 13 residues. Trimming took 8 bases from V and 4 from J, leaving 12 bases between them. Here the CDR3 DNA reads TGTGCCAGCGCGTATCAGGGAAATCAGCCCCAGCATTTT. Amino acids: CASAYQGNQPQHF.

The chain recombines TRBV29-1 with TRBJ1-2, with unresolved D. The CDR3 has 13 residues. Between the trimmed V and J ends, which lost 2 bases and 2 bases, there was a span of 9 bases. Germline CDR1 is SQVTM and CDR2 is ANQGSEA. The CDR3, as DNA: TGCAGCGTTGAATACACCGAGAACTATGGCTACACCTTC. Its translation is CSVEYTENYGYTF.

V and J are TRBV4-1 and TRBJ1-1; D gene unclear. V dropped 0 bases and J dropped 11 bases, with 16 bases sitting between them. Per the germline V gene, CDR1 is MGHRA and CDR2 is YSYEKL. This CDR3 is 14 amino acids long. DNA for the CDR3: TGCGCCAGCAGCCAAGATCCTTCGTCGTCCGGGGCTTTCTTT. This sequence encodes CASSQDPSSSGAFF.

The chain carries TRBV7-9 and TRBJ2-7, with 10 bases identical to TRBD2. The J segment lost 6 bases and the V segment lost 4 bases, leaving 15 bases of the junction unmatched. Germline-derived CDR1 and CDR2 are SEHNR and FQNEAQ (reference sequence). This CDR3 contains 17 residues. This CDR3 is CASSSSSGSWEEGEQYF. The CDR3 region has the DNA TGTGCCAGCAGCTCCTCTAGCGGGAGCTGGGAGGAGGGCGAGCAGTACTTC.